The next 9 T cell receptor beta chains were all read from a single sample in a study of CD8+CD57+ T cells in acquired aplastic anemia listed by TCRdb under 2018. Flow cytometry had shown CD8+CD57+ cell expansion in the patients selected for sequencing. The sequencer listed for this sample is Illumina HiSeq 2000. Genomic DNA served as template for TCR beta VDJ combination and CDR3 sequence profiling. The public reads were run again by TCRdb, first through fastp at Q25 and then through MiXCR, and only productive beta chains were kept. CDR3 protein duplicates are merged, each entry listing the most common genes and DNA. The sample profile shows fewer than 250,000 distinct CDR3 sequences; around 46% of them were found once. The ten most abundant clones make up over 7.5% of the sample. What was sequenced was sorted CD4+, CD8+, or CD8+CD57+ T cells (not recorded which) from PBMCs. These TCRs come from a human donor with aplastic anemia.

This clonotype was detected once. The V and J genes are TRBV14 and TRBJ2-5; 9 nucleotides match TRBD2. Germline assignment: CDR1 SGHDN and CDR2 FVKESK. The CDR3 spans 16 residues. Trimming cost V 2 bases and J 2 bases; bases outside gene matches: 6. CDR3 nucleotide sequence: TGTGCCAGCAGCCAACCCGCGGCGGGGGGGCAAGAGACCCAGTACTTC. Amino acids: CASSQPAAGGQETQYF. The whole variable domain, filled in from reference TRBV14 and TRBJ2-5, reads EAGVTQFPSHSVIEKGQTVTLRCDPISGHDNLYWYRRVMGKEIKFLLHFVKESKQDESGMPNNRFLAERTGGTYSTLKVQPAELEDSGVYFCASSQPAAGGQETQYFGPGTRLLVL.

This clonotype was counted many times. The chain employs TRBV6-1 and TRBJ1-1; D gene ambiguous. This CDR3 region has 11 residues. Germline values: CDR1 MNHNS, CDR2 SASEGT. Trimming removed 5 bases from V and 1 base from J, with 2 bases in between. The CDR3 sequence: CASSKNTEAFF. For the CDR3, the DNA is TGTGCCAGCAGTAAGAACACTGAAGCTTTCTTT.

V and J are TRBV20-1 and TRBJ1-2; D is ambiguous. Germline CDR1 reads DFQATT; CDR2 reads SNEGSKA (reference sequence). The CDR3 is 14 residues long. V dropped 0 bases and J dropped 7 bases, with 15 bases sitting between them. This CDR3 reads CSARDQEGIGGYTF. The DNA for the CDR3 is TGCAGTGCTAGAGATCAGGAAGGAATAGGTGGCTACACCTTC.

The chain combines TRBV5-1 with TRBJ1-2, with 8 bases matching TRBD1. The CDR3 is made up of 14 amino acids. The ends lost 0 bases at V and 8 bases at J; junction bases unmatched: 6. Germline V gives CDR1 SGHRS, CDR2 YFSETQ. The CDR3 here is CASSLGTGSQGYTF. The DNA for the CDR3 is TGCGCCAGCAGCTTGGGGACAGGGTCCCAAGGCTACACCTTC. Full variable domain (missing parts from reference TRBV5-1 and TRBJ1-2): KAGVTQTPRYLIKTRGQQVTLSCSPISGHRSVSWYQQTPGQGLQFLFEYFSETQRNKGNFPGRFSGRQFSNSRSEMNVSTLELGDSALYLCASSLGTGSQGYTFGSGTRLTVV.

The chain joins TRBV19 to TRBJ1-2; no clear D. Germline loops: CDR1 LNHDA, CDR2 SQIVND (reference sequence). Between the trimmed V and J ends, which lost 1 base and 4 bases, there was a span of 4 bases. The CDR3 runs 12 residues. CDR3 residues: CASSIASYGYTF. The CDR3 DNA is TGTGCCAGTAGTATAGCCAGCTATGGCTACACCTTC.

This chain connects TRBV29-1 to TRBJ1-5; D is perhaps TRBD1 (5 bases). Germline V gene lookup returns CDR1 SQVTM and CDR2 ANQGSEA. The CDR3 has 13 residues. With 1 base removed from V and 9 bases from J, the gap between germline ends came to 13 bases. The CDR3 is CSVEGEGSGPQHF. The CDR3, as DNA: TGCAGCGTTGAAGGAGAGGGGTCGGGGCCCCAGCATTTT. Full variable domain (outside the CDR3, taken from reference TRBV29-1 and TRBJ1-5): SAVISQKPSRDICQRGTSLTIQCQVDSQVTMMFWYRQQPGQSLTLIATANQGSEATYESGFVIDKFPISRPNLTFSTLTVSNMSPEDSSIYLCSVEGEGSGPQHFGDGTRLSIL.

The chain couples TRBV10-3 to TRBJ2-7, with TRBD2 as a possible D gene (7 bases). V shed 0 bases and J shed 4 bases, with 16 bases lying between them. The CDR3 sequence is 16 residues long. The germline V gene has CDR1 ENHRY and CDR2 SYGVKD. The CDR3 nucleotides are TGTGCCATCAGTGAGTCCGGGGAGGGTAGGGGGTACGAGCAGTACTTC. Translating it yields CAISESGEGRGYEQYF.

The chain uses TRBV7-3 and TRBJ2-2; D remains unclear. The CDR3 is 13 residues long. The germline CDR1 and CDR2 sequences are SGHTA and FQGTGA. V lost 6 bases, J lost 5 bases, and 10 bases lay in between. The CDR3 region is CASRPALTGELFF. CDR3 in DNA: TGTGCCAGCAGACCCGCCCTAACCGGGGAGCTGTTTTTT.

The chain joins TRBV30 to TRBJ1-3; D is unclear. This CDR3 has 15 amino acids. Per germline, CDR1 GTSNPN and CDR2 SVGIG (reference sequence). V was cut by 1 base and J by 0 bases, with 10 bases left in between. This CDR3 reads CAWSGAVGSGNTIYF. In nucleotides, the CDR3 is TGTGCCTGGAGTGGCGCCGTTGGCTCTGGAAACACCATATATTTT.